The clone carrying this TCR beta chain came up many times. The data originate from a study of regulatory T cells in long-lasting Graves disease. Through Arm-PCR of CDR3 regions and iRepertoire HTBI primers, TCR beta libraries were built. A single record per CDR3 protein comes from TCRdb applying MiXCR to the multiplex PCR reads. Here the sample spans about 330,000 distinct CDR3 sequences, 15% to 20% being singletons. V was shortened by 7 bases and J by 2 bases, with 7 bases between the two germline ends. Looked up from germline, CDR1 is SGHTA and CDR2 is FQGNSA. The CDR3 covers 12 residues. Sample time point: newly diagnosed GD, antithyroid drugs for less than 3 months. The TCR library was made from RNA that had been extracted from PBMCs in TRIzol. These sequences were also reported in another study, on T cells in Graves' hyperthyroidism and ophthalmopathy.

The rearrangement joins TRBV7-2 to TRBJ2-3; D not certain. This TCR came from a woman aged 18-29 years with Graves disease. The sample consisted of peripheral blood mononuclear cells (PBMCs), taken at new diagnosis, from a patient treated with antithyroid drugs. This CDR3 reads CASTGSTDTQYF. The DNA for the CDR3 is TGTGCCAGCACTGGCTCCACAGATACGCAGTATTTT.